One T cell receptor (beta chain) is described in this entry. Each CDR3 protein gets one entry after TCRdb re-called the 5' RACE reads with MiXCR. Of approximately 81,000 distinct CDR3 sequences in the sample, approximately 6% were seen once. These data come from a study of early T cells in non-severe SARS-CoV-2 infection. Germline assignment: CDR1 DFQATT and CDR2 SNEGSKA (reference sequence). The CDR3 sequence is 13 residues long. The ends lost 1 base at V and 6 bases at J; junction bases unmatched: 6. This receptor was taken from an adult who was a healthcare worker with PCR-confirmed SARS-CoV-2 infection or an uninfected control (not recorded which). The J gene is TRBJ2-7, the V gene TRBV20-1, with 7 bases matching TRBD1. The sample was whole blood. The CDR3 DNA follows: TGCAGTGCTAGAGGGAAGACAGGGCGCGAGCAGTACTTC. Amino acid sequence: CSARGKTGREQYF.